This T cell receptor beta chain was captured by sequencing in a study of identical twins. MiXCR, run by TCRdb on the 5' RACE reads, gives a single entry per CDR3 protein. The data show around 530,000 distinct CDR3 sequences, roughly 15% seen once. This clonotype has a count of ten or more. Germline CDR1 SGHRS, CDR2 YFSETQ. CDR3 length: 14 amino acids. Trimming cost V 7 bases and J 9 bases; bases outside gene matches: 10. In addition, the sample was reused for a study of yellow fever vaccine responses in identical twins.

The specimen sequenced was CD4+ T cells sorted from blood. This chain joins TRBV5-1 and TRBJ2-1, with 10 bases fitting TRBD2. This TCR was sampled from a woman between 18 and 29 years old in good health. CDR3 residues: CASSQAGGPSEQFF. Here the CDR3 DNA reads TGCGCCAGCTCGCAAGCGGGAGGGCCCAGTGAGCAGTTCTTC.